This TCR beta chain is drawn from a study of prognosis after radiotherapy for stage I lung cancer. The overall study: Individuals with stage I non-small cell lung cancer joined the cohort between April 2018 and 2019. Patients in the cohort never received concurrent therapy with stereotactic body radiotherapy.

Study-wide results and limits: Metastatic and non-metastatic patients reportedly diverged in TRBV and TRBJ gene usage.

CDR1 SGHDN and CDR2 FVKESK come from the germline V gene. The CDR3 has 13 residues. The V segment lost 2 bases and the J segment 6 bases; nucleotides outside the gene matches: 2. From genomic DNA, TCR beta CDR3 was amplified by two-round multiplex PCR. Primers (each specific to one TRBV or TRBJ gene) were used in first-round PCR. TCRdb analysed the multiplex PCR reads with MiXCR anew, one entry per CDR3 protein. Here the sample spans just under 20,000 distinct CDR3 sequences, about a quarter being singletons. This clonotype has ten or more counts. Its antigen is currently unknown. The V call is TRBV14, the J call TRBJ2-3; 7 nucleotides match TRBD2. This specimen consisted of PBMCs, obtained before or after stereotactic body radiation therapy (not recorded which). The source of this sequence is a donor aged 50 or older with non-small cell lung cancer. The CDR3 DNA reads as TGTGCCAGCAGCCAATTGACTAGCGATACGCAGTATTTT. This sequence encodes CASSQLTSDTQYF. The whole variable domain, filled in from reference TRBV14 and TRBJ2-3, reads EAGVTQFPSHSVIEKGQTVTLRCDPISGHDNLYWYRRVMGKEIKFLLHFVKESKQDESGMPNNRFLAERTGGTYSTLKVQPAELEDSGVYFCASSQLTSDTQYFGPGTRLTVL.